This T cell receptor (beta chain) is from a study of blood T cell repertoires in COVID-19. The CDR3 spans 14 residues. The germline V gene has CDR1 MGHRA and CDR2 YSYEKL. The ends were cut back, 0 bases at V and 0 bases at J, with 3 bases in the middle. Under the authors' procedure: Reference gene primers were amplified, and this amplification served to estimate nucleated cell counts. The repertoire was sequenced with immunoSEQ multiplex PCR; TCRdb's copy has only in-frame clones and lacks some. That table gives V, J and clone size, and the DNA gave D and trimming. In the table there are about 220,000 clones, about 88% of which are singletons.

Material: PBMCs or T cells enriched from blood (not recorded which). The gene calls are TRBV4-1 and TRBJ2-4, with unresolved D. This clonotype was obtained from a woman aged 25 to 39 who had recovered from COVID-19. The CDR3 spells CASSQEAAKNIQYF. The DNA of the CDR3 is TGCGCCAGCAGCCAAGAAGCAGCCAAAAACATTCAGTACTTC.